These 18 T cell receptor beta chains were sequenced from one sample in a study of blood T cell repertoires in COVID-19. Here immunoSEQ multiplex PCR was the method, and the copy in TCRdb shows in-frame clones only, minus some. The sample yields 490,000 or so clones, more than 85% seen once. Sequencing used PBMCs or T cells enriched from blood (not recorded which). These receptors all stem from a woman in her sixties or seventies who had recovered from COVID-19.

This chain joins TRBV9 and TRBJ1-5, with 8 bases aligning to TRBD1. Looked up from germline, CDR1 is SGDLS and CDR2 is YYNGEE. The trim removed 3 bases at V and 4 bases at J, leaving 0 bases unmatched. CDR3 length equals 13 residues. The chain's CDR3 is CASSGTGNQPQHF. The CDR3 DNA is TGTGCCAGCAGCGGGACAGGGAATCAGCCCCAGCATTTT.

This clone was recorded a few times. The V and J genes are TRBV5-6 and TRBJ1-5; no reliable D call. Trimming cost V 0 bases and J 1 base, with 11 bases left between them. This CDR3 has 16 residues. Germline loops: CDR1 SGHDT, CDR2 YYEEEE. The CDR3 reads CASSLGSGFSNQPQHF. DNA for the CDR3: TGTGCCAGCAGCTTGGGGTCGGGGTTCAGCAATCAGCCCCAGCATTTT.

The V gene is TRBV24-1, the J gene TRBJ2-3; D may be TRBD1 (5 bases). The ends were cut back, 4 bases at V and 6 bases at J, with 10 bases in the middle. The CDR3 sequence is 13 residues long. Germline V CDR1 and CDR2: KGHDR, SFDVKD. Here the CDR3 DNA reads TGTGCCACCAGTGAAGTGGGGCCCGATACGCAGTATTTT. As protein: CATSEVGPDTQYF.

The V and J genes are TRBV2 and TRBJ1-2; D might be TRBD1 (5 bases). Between the trimmed V and J ends, which lost 8 bases and 6 bases, there was a span of 16 bases. CDR3 length equals 13 residues. Germline loops: CDR1 SNHLY, CDR2 FYNNEI. For the CDR3, the DNA is TGTGCCAGCCGGGTTGCAGGGAGGGATGGCTACACCTTC. Its protein product is CASRVAGRDGYTF. The entire variable domain, with the rest obtained from reference TRBV2 and TRBJ1-2, is as follows: EPEVTQTPSHQVTQMGQEVILRCVPISNHLYFYWYRQILGQKVEFLVSFYNNEISEKSEIFDDQFSVERPDGSNFTLKIRSTKLEDSAMYFCASRVAGRDGYTFGSGTRLTVV.

The V call is TRBV5-1, the J call TRBJ2-2; possibly TRBD1 for D (7 bases). This CDR3 has 15 amino acids. Germline V gene sequence: CDR1 SGHRS, CDR2 YFSETQ. Trimming removed 4 bases from V and 1 base from J, with 11 bases in between. CDR3 in DNA: TGCGCCAGCAGCCAGGGGGGTCTGAACACCGGGGAGCTGTTTTTT. Translation gives CASSQGGLNTGELFF.

V is TRBV5-6 and J is TRBJ2-5, with TRBD2 as a possible D gene (5 bases). This CDR3 comprises 11 residues. Between the trimmed V and J ends, which lost 4 bases and 5 bases, there was a span of 6 bases. Germline V gives CDR1 SGHDT, CDR2 YYEEEE. CDR3 amino acids: CASSRGETQYF. The CDR3 DNA reads as TGTGCCAGCAGCCGCGGGGAGACCCAGTACTTC.

The chain joins TRBV15 to TRBJ1-2; 9 nucleotides align to TRBD1. Losses at the gene ends were 1 base for V and 3 bases for J; bases not matched to a gene: 0. This CDR3 has 14 amino acids. Germline CDR1 LNHNV, CDR2 YYDKDF (reference sequence). Written as DNA, the CDR3 is TGTGCCACCAGCAGAGGGACAGGGGACTATGGCTACACCTTC. Translated, it gives CATSRGTGDYGYTF.

V gene TRBV6-5 combines with J gene TRBJ1-2, with D uncertain. Germline V gene sequence: CDR1 MNHEY, CDR2 SVGAGI. Trimming shortened V by 5 bases and J by 0 bases, and 7 bases separated the two germline ends. The CDR3 sequence is 13 residues long. The CDR3 is CASSTTTNYGYTF. CDR3 sequence (DNA): TGTGCCAGCAGTACCACAACTAACTATGGCTACACCTTC.

This chain links TRBV5-1 with TRBJ2-2, with 10 bases identical to TRBD1. Germline CDR1 SGHRS, CDR2 YFSETQ. The CDR3 contains 15 residues. V shed 4 bases and J 3 bases; nucleotides not matched to a gene: 3. CDR3 amino acids: CASSPGTGDTGELFF. The CDR3 DNA is TGCGCCAGCAGCCCCGGGACAGGGGACACCGGGGAGCTGTTTTTT.

J is TRBJ2-2 and V is TRBV5-5; D not resolved. Germline CDR1 reads SGHKS; CDR2 reads YYEKEE (reference sequence). V gave up 5 bases and J gave up 1 base, with 3 bases separating them. The CDR3 covers 12 residues. The DNA of the CDR3 is TGTGCCAGCAGTCAGAACACCGGGGAGCTGTTTTTT. This encodes CASSQNTGELFF.

This chain connects TRBV2 to TRBJ2-7; TRBD1 agrees at 9 bases. Germline CDR1 reads SNHLY; CDR2 reads FYNNEI. The V segment lost 6 bases and the J segment 3 bases; nucleotides outside the gene matches: 6. This CDR3 region has 14 residues. For the CDR3, the DNA is TGTGCCAGCAGGAGTGACAGGGGGAACTACGAGCAGTACGTC. As protein: CASRSDRGNYEQYV.

The chain has TRBV2 and TRBJ1-2; D not certain. The CDR3 runs to 15 residues. CDR1 SNHLY and CDR2 FYNNEI come from the germline V gene. V was pared by 4 bases and J by 0 bases, with 12 bases between. In DNA form, the CDR3 reads TGTGCCAGCAGTGCCAGTCAGATAACTAACTATGGCTACACCTTC. Amino acid sequence: CASSASQITNYGYTF.

This clone was counted between two and nine times. The chain recombines TRBV19 with TRBJ1-1; D is ambiguous. V dropped 3 bases and J dropped 4 bases, with 15 bases sitting between them. CDR1 and CDR2 (germline): LNHDA, SQIVND (reference sequence). CDR3 length: 15 amino acids. As DNA, the CDR3 is TGTGCCAGTAGTATTTTTACAGACATCGGCACTGAAGCTTTCTTT. Its protein product is CASSIFTDIGTEAFF.

This clone was seen ten or more times. This chain joins TRBV7-2 and TRBJ1-1; TRBD1 matches at 7 bases. The CDR3 sequence is 15 residues long. V was clipped by 5 bases and J by 0 bases; unmatched bases: 6. In germline, CDR1 is SGHTA, CDR2 FQGNSA. The CDR3 here is CASSVGQLMNTEAFF. The DNA for the CDR3 is TGTGCCAGCAGCGTGGGACAGCTAATGAACACTGAAGCTTTCTTT.

This clone was counted a single time. The chain uses TRBV5-1 and TRBJ1-4; D is unclear. The CDR3 extends over 15 amino acids. Deletions cut 0 bases from V and 8 bases from J, with 14 bases between. Germline CDR1 and CDR2: SGHRS and YFSETQ. CDR3 in DNA: TGCGCCAGCAGCTTGGGCTCTAACGTCAAGGAAAAACTGTTTTTT. Its translation: CASSLGSNVKEKLFF. The variable domain in full, with the rest retrieved from reference TRBV5-1 and TRBJ1-4, is KAGVTQTPRYLIKTRGQQVTLSCSPISGHRSVSWYQQTPGQGLQFLFEYFSETQRNKGNFPGRFSGRQFSNSRSEMNVSTLELGDSALYLCASSLGSNVKEKLFFGSGTQLSVL.

This clone was picked up many times. The gene calls are TRBV9 and TRBJ2-3; D perhaps matches TRBD2 (5 bases). The germline V and J ends were trimmed by 3 bases and 6 bases, with 26 bases remaining between them. Germline CDR1 and CDR2: SGDLS and YYNGEE. This CDR3 has 18 amino acids. The DNA of the CDR3 is TGTGCCAGCAGCGCCCCGGGAAGCCTAGTTGTGCTGACGGATACGCAGTATTTT. Protein: CASSAPGSLVVLTDTQYF.

This chain uses TRBV3-1 (or the pseudogene TRBV3-2) with TRBJ2-3, with 7 bases that match TRBD2. V trimming: 6 bases; J trimming: 1 base; junction bases outside the gene matches: 7. This CDR3 spans 15 amino acids. Germline loops: CDR1 LGHDT, CDR2 YNNKEL (reference sequence). CDR3 sequence reads: CASSKGAGGTDTQYF. In DNA, the CDR3 is TGTGCCAGCAGTAAAGGGGCGGGGGGCACAGATACGCAGTATTTT.

The CDR3 region has the DNA TGTGCCAGTAGTAACAGGGGAGGCTGGGAGACCCAGTACTTC. It specifies CASSNRGGWETQYF. The chain couples TRBV19 to TRBJ2-5; a possible D gene is TRBD1 (7 bases). The length of the CDR3 is 14 residues. V was clipped by 4 bases and J by 5 bases, with 14 bases between them. Germline V CDR1 and CDR2: LNHDA, SQIVND (reference sequence). Full variable domain (rest looked up from reference TRBV19 and TRBJ2-5): DGGITQSPKYLFRKEGQNVTLSCEQNLNHDAMYWYRQDPGQGLRLIYYSQIVNDFQKGDIAEGYSVSREKKESFPLTVTSAQKNPTAFYLCASSNRGGWETQYFGPGTRLLVL.